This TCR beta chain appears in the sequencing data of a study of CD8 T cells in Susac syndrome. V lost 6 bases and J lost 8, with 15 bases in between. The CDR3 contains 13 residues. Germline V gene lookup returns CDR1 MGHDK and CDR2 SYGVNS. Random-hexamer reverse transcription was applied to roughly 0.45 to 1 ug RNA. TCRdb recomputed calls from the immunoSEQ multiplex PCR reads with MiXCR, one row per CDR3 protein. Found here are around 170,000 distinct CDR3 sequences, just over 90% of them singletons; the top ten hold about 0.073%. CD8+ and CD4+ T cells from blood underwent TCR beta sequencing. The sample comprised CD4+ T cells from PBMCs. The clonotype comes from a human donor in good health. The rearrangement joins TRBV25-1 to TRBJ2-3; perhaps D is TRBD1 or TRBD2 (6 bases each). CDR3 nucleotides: TGTGCCAGCAGGGGGGGCGAAGGGGGTACGCAGTATTTT. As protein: CASRGGEGGTQYF.